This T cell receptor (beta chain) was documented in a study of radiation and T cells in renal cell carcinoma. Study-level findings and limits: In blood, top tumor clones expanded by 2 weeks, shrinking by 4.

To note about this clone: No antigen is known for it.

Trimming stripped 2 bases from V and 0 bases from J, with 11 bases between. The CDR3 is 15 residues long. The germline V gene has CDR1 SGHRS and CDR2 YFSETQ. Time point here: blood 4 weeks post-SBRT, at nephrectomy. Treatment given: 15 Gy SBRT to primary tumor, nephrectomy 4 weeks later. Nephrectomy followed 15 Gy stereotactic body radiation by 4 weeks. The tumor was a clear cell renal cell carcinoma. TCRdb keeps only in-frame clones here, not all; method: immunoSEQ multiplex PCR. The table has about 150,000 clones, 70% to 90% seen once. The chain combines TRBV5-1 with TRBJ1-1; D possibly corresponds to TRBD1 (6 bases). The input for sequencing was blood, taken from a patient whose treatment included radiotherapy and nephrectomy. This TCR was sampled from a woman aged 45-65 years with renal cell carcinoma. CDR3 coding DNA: TGCGCCAGCAGCTTAGGGGGTCAGTTGAACACTGAAGCTTTCTTT. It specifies CASSLGGQLNTEAFF.